The clone carrying this T cell receptor beta chain showed up just a few times. The antigen remains unidentified. This specimen comes from a study of vaccination effects on CD4 cells after COVID-19. From germline, CDR1 is MDHEN and CDR2 SYDVKM. V lost 7 bases to trimming and J lost 1 base; unmatched junction nucleotides: 11. The CDR3 totals 16 residues. Antigen-specific CD4+ T cells expanded by the ViraFEST assay with viral peptide pools were then sequenced. At the end of 10 days of culture, CD4+ T cells were isolated. Participants were given two doses of BNT162b2 or mRNA-1273 vaccine. On both days 3 and 7, half of the culture medium was replaced with IL-2 medium. The data were produced by immunoSEQ multiplex PCR, yet TCRdb's version contains in-frame clones alone and is incomplete. The sample shows tens of thousands of clones, about 81% of them seen only once.

This TCR came from a human donor who received a COVID-19 vaccine. The sample was CD4+ T cells from PBMCs cultured with HCoV-229E spike peptides, taken after COVID-19 vaccination. J is TRBJ2-3 and V is TRBV28; 7 nucleotides align to TRBD2. CDR3 DNA sequence: TGTGCCAGCATCCCCCGGGACTACTCTGGCACAGATACGCAGTATTTT. Encoded protein: CASIPRDYSGTDTQYF.